A selection of T cell receptor beta chains follows, all from one sample in a study of cytomegalovirus exposure and HLA in healthy donors. Using immunoSEQ multiplex PCR, the repertoire was profiled, and TCRdb retains in-frame clones only, with some absent. The table has 280,000 or so clones, roughly 90% seen once; the top ten hold about 0.85%. Material: PBMCs. These receptors were obtained from a woman between 18 and 29 years old in good health and CMV-seronegative. Both conserved end residues are part of each CDR3. The D gene is left open where the match is weak.

CDR3aa,d_gene,v_gene,j_gene
CASSPGTVYGYTF,TRBD1,TRBV14,TRBJ1-2
CATSLSQGVYGYTF,TRBD1,TRBV15,TRBJ1-2
CASSPNRDRRLPTYEQYF,TRBD1,TRBV5-1,TRBJ2-7
CAWSDTTRQGPPYEQYF,-,TRBV30,TRBJ2-7
CASSPAGDRTDTQYF,TRBD2,TRBV5-1,TRBJ2-3
CASSPDTEAFF,-,TRBV6-6,TRBJ1-1
CASLSRGRAGGDYEQYF,TRBD2,TRBV27,TRBJ2-7
CASSQGLAGGRETQYF,TRBD2,TRBV4-3,TRBJ2-5
CASSPIDSGNNEQFF,TRBD2,TRBV18,TRBJ2-1
CAISLAGYDHGYTF,-,TRBV10-3,TRBJ1-2
CAWNPGTGFNEQFF,TRBD1,TRBV30,TRBJ2-1
CASSYFSEAGQYF,-,TRBV6-6,TRBJ2-7
CASSQKTGAYF,-,TRBV6-5,TRBJ2-7
CASSLGQAVYEQYF,TRBD1,TRBV5-6,TRBJ2-7
CASSSPITRTYEQYF,-,TRBV28,TRBJ2-7
CASSPQGLSQPQHF,-,TRBV2,TRBJ1-5
CATSRDPRNDYTF,-,TRBV15,TRBJ1-2
CASSSRTGELFF,-,TRBV28,TRBJ2-2
CASSRRETDTQYF,-,TRBV7-7,TRBJ2-3
CASISCGELFF,-,TRBV21-1,TRBJ2-2
CASSLGQGKTDTQYF,TRBD1,TRBV7-9,TRBJ2-3
CASRGRVSNQPQHF,-,TRBV6-1,TRBJ1-5
CASSLAQGGNTEAFF,TRBD1,TRBV13,TRBJ1-1
CASSSNQGRVAGYTF,-,TRBV7-9,TRBJ1-2
CASSVGFPPTSGIHTDTQYF,TRBD2,TRBV9,TRBJ2-3
CASSQSASPLHF,-,TRBV6-1,TRBJ1-6
CASSYSNTNTEAFF,-,TRBV6-5,TRBJ1-1
CASSLVSQDKGYTF,-,TRBV5-4,TRBJ1-2
CASSYRGQDTGELFF,TRBD1,TRBV6-5,TRBJ2-2
CASSIGDTPGNTIYF,-,TRBV11-2,TRBJ1-3
CASSIVPGRPYEQYF,-,TRBV19,TRBJ2-7
CASSYSTSGPYEQYF,TRBD2,TRBV6-5,TRBJ2-7
CASSYSSRSYEQYF,-,TRBV6-5,TRBJ2-7
CASSPELSYEQYF,-,TRBV4-1,TRBJ2-7
CASSFGRGEQYF,-,TRBV5-4,TRBJ2-7
CASEGWASGRYNEQFF,TRBD2,TRBV2,TRBJ2-1
CSVGRQGTPYEQYF,TRBD1,TRBV29-1,TRBJ2-7
CASTPRPGSEQYF,-,TRBV27,TRBJ2-7
CASTAGNYGYTF,-,TRBV9,TRBJ1-2
CASSSSGSGGYRRNEQFF,TRBD2,TRBV7-6,TRBJ2-1
CASSPGTATNYGYTF,TRBD1,TRBV28,TRBJ1-2
CASSQDLSDRVQETQYF,TRBD1,TRBV4-3,TRBJ2-5
CASSQPTGTTYNEQFF,-,TRBV4-1,TRBJ2-1
CASSEAAGQGQPQHF,-,TRBV6-1,TRBJ1-5
CASRTDRVDEKLFF,TRBD1,TRBV6-1,TRBJ1-4
CASSPTGGAPTEAFF,-,TRBV9,TRBJ1-1
CASTYSGLSPSYEQYF,TRBD2,TRBV7-2,TRBJ2-7
CASSAGSPLGQTQYF,-,TRBV7-9,TRBJ2-5
CASSPRQHSSYEQYF,-,TRBV28,TRBJ2-7
CASSQGTPRRVGVKFYIFGGYTF,-,TRBV14,TRBJ1-2
CAIRGLAGYEQFF,TRBD2,TRBV10-3,TRBJ2-1
CASSLGWSSYNEQFF,-,TRBV5-1,TRBJ2-1